This T cell receptor (beta chain) was documented in a study of T-cell reconstitution after alpha-beta-depleted transplantation in children. Study-level points and caveats: T-cell counts and diversity were attributed mostly to newly produced T cells one year after transplant.

Germline V CDR1 and CDR2: SEHNR, FQNEAQ (reference sequence). V shed 4 bases and J 5 bases; nucleotides not matched to a gene: 0. The CDR3 is 15 residues long. This clonotype showed up many times. As yet, its antigen is unknown. During its preparation, the TCRbeta library received unique molecular identifiers. TCRdb reprocessed the PCR reads via MiXCR and lists one record per CDR3 protein. The repertoire includes hundreds of thousands of distinct CDR3 sequences, 8% to 11% of them detected once, and around 2% sits in the top ten. The chain combines TRBV7-9 with TRBJ2-1, with 15 bases aligning to TRBD2. The TCR comes from a child younger than 10 with inherited bone marrow failure, due to receive a stem cell transplant. Here the sequenced sample was PBMCs, taken before TCRalphabeta/CD19-depleted stem cell transplant. The DNA for the CDR3 is TGTGCCAGCAGCTGGACTAGCGGGAGGGACAATGAGCAGTTCTTC. Protein product: CASSWTSGRDNEQFF.